This T cell receptor (beta chain) came from a study of regulatory T cells in long-lasting Graves disease. Across the study: The antithyroid drugs taken by newly diagnosed Graves' patients had been used for under 3 months.

This clonotype occurred many times. Time point defined: newly diagnosed GD, antithyroid drugs for less than 3 months. RNA extracted from PBMCs served as the sequencing template. Tubes containing EDTA received around 9.5 milliliters of drawn peripheral blood. Relying on iRepertoire HTBI primers and Arm-PCR of CDR3 regions, the team built TCR beta libraries. From the multiplex PCR reads, TCRdb called clonotypes with MiXCR, one entry per CDR3 protein. The sample yields under 450,000 distinct CDR3 sequences, about a sixth seen once. Looked up from germline, CDR1 is SNHLY and CDR2 is FYNNEI. This CDR3 region has 14 residues. The J segment lost 2 bases and the V segment lost 6 bases, leaving 3 bases of the junction unmatched. These data are also associated with another study on T cells in Graves' hyperthyroidism and ophthalmopathy. From that second work: Patients aged 18 to 65 with hyperthyroidism were newly diagnosed, with duration under 2 months. HTBI primers drove first-round RT-PCR of the TCR CDR3.

Here the sequenced sample was peripheral blood mononuclear cells (PBMCs), taken at new diagnosis, from a patient treated with antithyroid drugs. The chain has TRBV2 and TRBJ2-5; 10 bases fit TRBD2. The source of this sequence is a woman aged 18-35 years with Graves disease. The CDR3 reads CASRETSGQETQYF. The CDR3 coding sequence is TGTGCCAGCAGGGAGACTAGCGGGCAAGAGACCCAGTACTTC.